The sample holds a few counts of the clone carrying this T cell receptor (beta chain). What it recognizes is unknown. Prepared libraries of TCR beta cDNA carried unique molecular identifiers. T cells numbering roughly 0.85 to 11 million yielded roughly 0.5 million cDNA molecules. Using its own MiXCR run on the PCR reads, TCRdb lists one record per CDR3 protein. The data show 380,000 or so distinct CDR3 sequences, less than 35% seen once. This entry is derived from a study of post-analysis software for immune sequencing data. Turning to the study itself: There were relapsing-remitting, secondary progressive and progressive-relapsing multiple sclerosis among the disease courses included.

Study-level points and caveats: In multiple sclerosis, normalized Chao1 diversity was significantly below that of controls. The F measure placed samples prepared in the same batch into strongly shared clusters.

The receptor comes from a girl aged 5-17 years with multiple sclerosis. Material for sequencing was blood.

The CDR3 protein is CSARRLAGVLSTDTQYF. CDR3 DNA: TGCAGTGCTAGGAGGCTAGCGGGGGTCCTAAGCACAGATACGCAGTATTTT. This chain uses TRBV20-1 with TRBJ2-3; TRBD2 matches at 10 bases. Germline CDR1 and CDR2: DFQATT and SNEGSKA (reference sequence). The CDR3 extends over 17 amino acids. After removal of 3 bases from V and 0 bases from J, the junction contained 9 bases not matched to a gene.